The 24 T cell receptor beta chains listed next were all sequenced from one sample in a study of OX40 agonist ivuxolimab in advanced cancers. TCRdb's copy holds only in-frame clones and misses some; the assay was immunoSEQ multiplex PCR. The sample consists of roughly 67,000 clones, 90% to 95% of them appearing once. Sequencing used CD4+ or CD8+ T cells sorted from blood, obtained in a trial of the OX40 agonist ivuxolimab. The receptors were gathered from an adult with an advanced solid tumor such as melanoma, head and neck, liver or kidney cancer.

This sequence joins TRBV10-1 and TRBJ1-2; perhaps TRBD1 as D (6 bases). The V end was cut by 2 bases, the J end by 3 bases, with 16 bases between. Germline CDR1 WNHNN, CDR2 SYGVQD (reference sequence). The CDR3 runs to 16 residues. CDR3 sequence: CASSEKGGGVDYGYTF. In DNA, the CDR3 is TGCGCCAGCAGTGAGAAAGGGGGAGGGGTGGACTATGGCTACACCTTC.

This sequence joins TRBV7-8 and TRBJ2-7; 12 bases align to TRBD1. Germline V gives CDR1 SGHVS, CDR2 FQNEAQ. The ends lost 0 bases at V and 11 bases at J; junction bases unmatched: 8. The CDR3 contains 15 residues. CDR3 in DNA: TGTGCCAGCAGCTTAGCGGGGACAGGGGGCCCCCTCGAGTACTTC. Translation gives CASSLAGTGGPLEYF.

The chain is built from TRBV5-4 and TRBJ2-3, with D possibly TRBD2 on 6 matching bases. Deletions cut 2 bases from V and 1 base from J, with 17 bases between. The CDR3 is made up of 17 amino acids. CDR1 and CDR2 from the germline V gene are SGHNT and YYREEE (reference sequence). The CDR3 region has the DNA TGTGCCAGCAGCTTATACCTTAGCGGACCCCGCACAGATACGCAGTATTTT. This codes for CASSLYLSGPRTDTQYF.

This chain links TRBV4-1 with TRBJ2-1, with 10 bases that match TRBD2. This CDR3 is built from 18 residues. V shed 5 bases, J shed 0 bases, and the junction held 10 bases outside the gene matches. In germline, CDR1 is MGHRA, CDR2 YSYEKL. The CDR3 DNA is TGCGCCAGCAGCGGCAGCGGGAGGGCCAGGAGCTCCTACAATGAGCAGTTCTTC. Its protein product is CASSGSGRARSSYNEQFF.

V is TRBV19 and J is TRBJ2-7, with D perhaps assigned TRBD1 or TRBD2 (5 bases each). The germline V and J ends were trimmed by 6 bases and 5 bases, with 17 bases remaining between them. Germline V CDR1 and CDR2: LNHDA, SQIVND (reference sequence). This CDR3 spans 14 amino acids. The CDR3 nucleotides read TGTGCCAGTAGGGCCCACACGCAGGGAGACGAGCAGTACTTC. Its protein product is CASRAHTQGDEQYF.

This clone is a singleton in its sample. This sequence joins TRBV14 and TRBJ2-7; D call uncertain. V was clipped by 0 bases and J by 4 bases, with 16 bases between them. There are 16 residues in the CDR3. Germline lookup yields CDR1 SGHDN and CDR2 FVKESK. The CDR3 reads CASSQEPTLFLYEQYF. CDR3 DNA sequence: TGTGCCAGCAGCCAAGAGCCCACACTGTTCCTTTACGAGCAGTACTTC.

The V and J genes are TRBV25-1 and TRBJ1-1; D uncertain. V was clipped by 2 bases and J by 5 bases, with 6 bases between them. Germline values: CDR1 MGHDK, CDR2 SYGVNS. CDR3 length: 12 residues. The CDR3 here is CASSEGRTEAFF. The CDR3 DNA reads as TGTGCCAGCAGTGAAGGGAGAACTGAAGCTTTCTTT.

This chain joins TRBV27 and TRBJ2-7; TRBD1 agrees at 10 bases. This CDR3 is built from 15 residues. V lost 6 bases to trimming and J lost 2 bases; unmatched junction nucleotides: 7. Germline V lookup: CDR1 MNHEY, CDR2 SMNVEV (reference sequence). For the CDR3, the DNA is TGTGCCAGCAGCTATGGACAGGGGGTGCCCTACGAGCAGTACTTC. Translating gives CASSYGQGVPYEQYF.

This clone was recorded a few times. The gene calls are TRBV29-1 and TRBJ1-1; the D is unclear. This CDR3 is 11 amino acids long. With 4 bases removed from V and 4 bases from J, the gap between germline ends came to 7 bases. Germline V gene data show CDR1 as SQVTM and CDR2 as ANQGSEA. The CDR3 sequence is CSVGTPTEAFF. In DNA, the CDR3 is TGCAGCGTTGGGACCCCCACTGAAGCTTTCTTT.

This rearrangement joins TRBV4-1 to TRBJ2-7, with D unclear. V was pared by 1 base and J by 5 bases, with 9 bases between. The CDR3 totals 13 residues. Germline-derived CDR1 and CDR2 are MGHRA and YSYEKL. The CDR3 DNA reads TGCGCCAGCAGCCAAGTCATGGGGAACGAGCAGTACTTC. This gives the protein CASSQVMGNEQYF.

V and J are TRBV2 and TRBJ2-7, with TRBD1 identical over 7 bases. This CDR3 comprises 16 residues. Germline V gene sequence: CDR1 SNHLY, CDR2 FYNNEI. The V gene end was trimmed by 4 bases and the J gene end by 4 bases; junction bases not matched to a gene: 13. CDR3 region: CASSGPSTGERYEQYF. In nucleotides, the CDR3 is TGTGCCAGCAGTGGGCCCTCTACAGGGGAGAGATACGAGCAGTACTTC.

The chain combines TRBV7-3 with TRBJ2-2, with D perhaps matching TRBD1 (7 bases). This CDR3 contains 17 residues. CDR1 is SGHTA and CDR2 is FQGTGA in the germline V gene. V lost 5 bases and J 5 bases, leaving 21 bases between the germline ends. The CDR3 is CASSLDPGGGGTGELFF. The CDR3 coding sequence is TGTGCCAGCAGCCTCGACCCCGGAGGGGGCGGAACCGGGGAGCTGTTTTTT.

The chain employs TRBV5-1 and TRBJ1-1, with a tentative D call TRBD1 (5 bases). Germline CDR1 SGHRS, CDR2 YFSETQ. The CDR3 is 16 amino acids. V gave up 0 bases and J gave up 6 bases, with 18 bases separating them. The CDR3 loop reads CASSLDWGFTISEAFF. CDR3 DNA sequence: TGCGCCAGCAGCTTGGACTGGGGGTTCACCATTTCTGAAGCTTTCTTT. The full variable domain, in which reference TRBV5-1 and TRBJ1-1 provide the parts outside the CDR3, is KAGVTQTPRYLIKTRGQQVTLSCSPISGHRSVSWYQQTPGQGLQFLFEYFSETQRNKGNFPGRFSGRQFSNSRSEMNVSTLELGDSALYLCASSLDWGFTISEAFFGQGTRLTVV.

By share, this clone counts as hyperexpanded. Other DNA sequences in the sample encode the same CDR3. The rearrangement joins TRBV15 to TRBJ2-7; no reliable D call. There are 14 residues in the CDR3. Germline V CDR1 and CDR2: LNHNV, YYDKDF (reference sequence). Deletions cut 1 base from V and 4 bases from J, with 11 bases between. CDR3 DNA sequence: TGTGCCACCAGCAGAGCTGTAGCTGATTACGAGCAGTACTTC. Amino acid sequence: CATSRAVADYEQYF.

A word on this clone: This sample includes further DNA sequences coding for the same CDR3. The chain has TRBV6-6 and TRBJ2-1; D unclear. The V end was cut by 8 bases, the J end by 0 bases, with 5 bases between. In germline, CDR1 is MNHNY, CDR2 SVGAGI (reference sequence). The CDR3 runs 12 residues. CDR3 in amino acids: CASHSSYNEQFF. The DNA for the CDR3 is TGTGCCAGCCACAGCTCCTACAATGAGCAGTTCTTC.

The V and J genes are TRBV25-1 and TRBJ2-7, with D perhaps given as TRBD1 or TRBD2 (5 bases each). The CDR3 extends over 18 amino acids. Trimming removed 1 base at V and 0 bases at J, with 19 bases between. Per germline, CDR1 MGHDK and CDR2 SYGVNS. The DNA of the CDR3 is TGTGCCAGCAGTGAATTCTCTGGGGTACGGGGCAGCTCCTACGAGCAGTACTTC. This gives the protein CASSEFSGVRGSSYEQYF.

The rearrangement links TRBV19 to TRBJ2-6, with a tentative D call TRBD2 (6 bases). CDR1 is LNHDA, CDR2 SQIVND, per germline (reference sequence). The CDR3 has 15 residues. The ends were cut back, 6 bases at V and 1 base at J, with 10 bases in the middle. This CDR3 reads CASSSGTSGANVLTF. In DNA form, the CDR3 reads TGTGCCAGTAGCTCAGGGACTTCTGGGGCCAACGTCCTGACTTTC. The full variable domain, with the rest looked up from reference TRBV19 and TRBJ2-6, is DGGITQSPKYLFRKEGQNVTLSCEQNLNHDAMYWYRQDPGQGLRLIYYSQIVNDFQKGDIAEGYSVSREKKESFPLTVTSAQKNPTAFYLCASSSGTSGANVLTFGAGSRLTVL.

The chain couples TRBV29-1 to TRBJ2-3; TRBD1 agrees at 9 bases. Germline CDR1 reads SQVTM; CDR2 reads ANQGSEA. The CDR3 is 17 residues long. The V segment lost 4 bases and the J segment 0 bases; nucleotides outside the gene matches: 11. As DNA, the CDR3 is TGCAGCGTTGTGTGGGTAATCGGGACAGGGAGCACAGATACGCAGTATTTT. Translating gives CSVVWVIGTGSTDTQYF.

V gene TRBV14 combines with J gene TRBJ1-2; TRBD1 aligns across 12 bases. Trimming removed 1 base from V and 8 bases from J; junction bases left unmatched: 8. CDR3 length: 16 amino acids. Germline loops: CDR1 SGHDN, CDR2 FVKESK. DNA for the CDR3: TGTGCCAGCAGCCAAGGTTCCGGGACAGGGGGCTGGGGCTACACCTTC. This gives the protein CASSQGSGTGGWGYTF.

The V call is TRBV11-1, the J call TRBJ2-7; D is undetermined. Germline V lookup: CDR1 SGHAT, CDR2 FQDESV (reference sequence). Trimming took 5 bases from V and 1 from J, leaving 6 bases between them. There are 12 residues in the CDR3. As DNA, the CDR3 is TGTGCCAGCAGCGTCGGGTCCTACGAGCAGTACTTC. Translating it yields CASSVGSYEQYF.

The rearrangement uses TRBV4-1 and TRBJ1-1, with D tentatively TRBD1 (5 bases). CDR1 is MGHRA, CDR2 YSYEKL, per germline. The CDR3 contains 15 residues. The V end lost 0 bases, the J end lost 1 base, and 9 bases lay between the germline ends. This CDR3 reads CASSQDQGRNTEAFF. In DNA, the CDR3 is TGCGCCAGCAGCCAAGATCAGGGCAGGAACACTGAAGCTTTCTTT.

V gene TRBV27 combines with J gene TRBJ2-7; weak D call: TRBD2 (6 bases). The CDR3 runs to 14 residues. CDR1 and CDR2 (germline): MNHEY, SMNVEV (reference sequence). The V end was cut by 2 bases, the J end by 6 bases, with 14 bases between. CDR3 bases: TGTGCCAGCAGTTTAGGACTACCTCGCACCGAGCAGTACTTC. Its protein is CASSLGLPRTEQYF.

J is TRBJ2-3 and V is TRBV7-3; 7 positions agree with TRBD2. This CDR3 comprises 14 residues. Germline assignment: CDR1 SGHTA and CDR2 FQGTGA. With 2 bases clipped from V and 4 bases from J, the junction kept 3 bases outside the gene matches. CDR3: CASSLVGGADTQYF. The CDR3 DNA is TGTGCCAGCAGCTTAGTGGGGGGGGCAGATACGCAGTATTTT.

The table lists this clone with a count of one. CDR3 residues: CASSQQVAYEQYF. CDR3 nucleotide sequence: TGCGCCAGCAGCCAACAGGTTGCCTACGAGCAGTACTTC. This chain links TRBV4-1 with TRBJ2-7; no firm D call. This CDR3 is built from 13 residues. From germline, CDR1 is MGHRA and CDR2 YSYEKL. V lost 2 bases and J lost 2, with 7 bases in between.